The 16 T cell receptor beta chains below were found in one sample sequenced in a study of T cells in Graves' hyperthyroidism and ophthalmopathy. Authors of the study amplified TCR beta CDR3 regions from RNA transcripts. TCR CDR3 regions were first amplified by RT-PCR with HTBI primers. TCRdb called the multiplex PCR reads again in MiXCR, with one record for every CDR3 protein. The profile covers around 690,000 distinct CDR3 sequences, with approximately 15% appearing a single time and about 16% taken by the ten largest. Sequencing input: blood. The receptor source for this set is a middle-aged man with Graves' hyperthyroidism.

In this sample, this clonotype turned up once. The J gene is TRBJ2-7, the V gene TRBV20-1; 9 bases align to TRBD2. J gave up 6 bases and V 0 bases, and 9 bases lay outside the gene matches. Germline V gene data show CDR1 as DFQATT and CDR2 as SNEGSKA (reference sequence). This CDR3 is 15 amino acids long. Here the CDR3 reads CSARDVSGRPSEQYF. The CDR3 DNA follows: TGCAGTGCTAGAGATGTCAGCGGGAGGCCCTCCGAGCAGTACTTC.

At least ten counts were recorded for this clonotype. The chain links TRBV11-2 to TRBJ1-5, with no clear D. The CDR3 consists of 15 residues. V gave up 1 base and J gave up 0 bases, with 7 bases separating them. CDR1 SGHAT and CDR2 FQNNGV come from the germline V gene. The CDR3 DNA follows: TGTGCCAGCAGCTTAGGACCGTATAGCAATCAGCCCCAGCATTTT. It encodes CASSLGPYSNQPQHF.

The chain uses TRBV12-3 or TRBV12-4 and TRBJ1-5; maybe TRBD1 (5 bases). This CDR3 has 16 residues. V lost 6 bases and J 0 bases, leaving 15 bases between the germline ends. The CDR3 DNA reads TGTGCCAGCAGCGGCGGGGGGGAATATAGCAATCAGCCCCAGCATTTT. It yields the protein CASSGGGEYSNQPQHF.

The table lists this clonotype with a few counts. V and J are TRBV27 and TRBJ2-2; 14 bases are a match to TRBD2. The CDR3 is 17 amino acids. Germline trimming cut 3 bases from V and 8 bases from J; bases unmatched to any gene: 8. From germline, CDR1 is MNHEY and CDR2 SMNVEV (reference sequence). The CDR3 reads CASSLTSGRVSRGELFF. Here the CDR3 DNA reads TGTGCCAGCAGTTTGACTAGCGGGAGGGTCTCTCGGGGGGAGCTGTTTTTT.

This clonotype was recorded many times. The chain joins TRBV9 to TRBJ2-3; 13 positions match TRBD2. The CDR3 is made up of 19 amino acids. Germline values: CDR1 SGDLS, CDR2 YYNGEE. Unmatched junction bases numbered 16, after V lost 3 bases and J lost 6 bases. The CDR3 region has the DNA TGTGCCAGCAGCGGATTACTAGCGGGAGGGCCCCGCGAGGGGGATACGCAGTATTTT. The encoded protein is CASSGLLAGGPREGDTQYF.

Comments on this clonotype: A read error may be the cause here, since a much bigger clone is one base away. The chain is built from TRBV5-1 and TRBJ2-7, with D perhaps TRBD1 (6 bases). In germline, CDR1 is SGHRS, CDR2 YFSETQ. Trimming left V 0 bases short and J 9 bases short, with 10 bases between. CDR3 size: 12 residues. The CDR3 nucleotides are TGCGCCAGCAGCTTGGGTCAGGGGCCGCAGTACTTC. Translation: CASSLGQGPQYF.

The chain combines TRBV2 with TRBJ2-7; maybe TRBD2 (6 bases). CDR3 length equals 15 residues. The ends were cut back, 4 bases at V and 5 bases at J, with 18 bases in the middle. In germline, CDR1 is SNHLY, CDR2 FYNNEI. CDR3 loop: CASSVEAGAGNEQYF. The CDR3 DNA follows: TGTGCCAGCAGTGTTGAAGCGGGCGCCGGCAACGAGCAGTACTTC.

The genes are TRBV4-1 and TRBJ2-2; 8 bases map to TRBD2. Germline trimming cut 1 base from V and 4 bases from J; bases unmatched to any gene: 5. The CDR3 extends over 16 amino acids. The V gene's germline CDR1 is MGHRA and CDR2 YSYEKL. CDR3 in amino acids: CASSQALAVSTGELFF. In DNA, the CDR3 is TGCGCCAGCAGCCAAGCACTAGCGGTCTCCACCGGGGAGCTGTTTTTT.

This clonotype was counted ten times or more. The V call is TRBV28, the J call TRBJ2-7; a weak D match, TRBD1 (5 bases). This CDR3 spans 14 amino acids. Trimming took 3 bases from V and 2 from J, leaving 11 bases between them. CDR1 MDHEN and CDR2 SYDVKM come from the germline V gene. Written as DNA, the CDR3 is TGTGCCAGCAGTTTGAGTAGGGGTCCCTACGAGCAGTACTTC. Encoded protein: CASSLSRGPYEQYF. The full variable domain, with the rest looked up from reference TRBV28 and TRBJ2-7, is DVKVTQSSRYLVKRTGEKVFLECVQDMDHENMFWYRQDPGLGLRLIYFSYDVKMKEKGDIPEGYSVSREKKERFSLILESASTNQTSMYLCASSLSRGPYEQYFGPGTRLTVT.

Ten or more counts support this clonotype. The chain couples TRBV28 to TRBJ1-2; D remains unclear. Trimming left V 0 bases short and J 1 base short, with 3 bases between. The CDR3 has 13 residues. Germline CDR1 MDHEN, CDR2 SYDVKM. The CDR3 DNA reads as TGTGCCAGCAGTTTATGGGTTAACTATGGCTACACCTTC. It translates to CASSLWVNYGYTF.

This clonotype was observed at least ten times. This chain connects TRBV11-2 to TRBJ1-2, with no clear D. Germline assignment: CDR1 SGHAT and CDR2 FQNNGV. V was clipped by 5 bases and J by 8 bases, with 9 bases between them. The CDR3 contains 11 residues. The CDR3 sequence: CASSTFNGYTF. The CDR3 DNA reads as TGTGCCAGCAGCACTTTTAACGGCTACACCTTC.

This chain uses TRBV20-1 with TRBJ1-5, with D unclear. Germline V gene sequence: CDR1 DFQATT, CDR2 SNEGSKA (reference sequence). Trimming removed 0 bases at V and 0 bases at J, with 12 bases between. The CDR3 contains 16 residues. Here the CDR3 DNA reads TGCAGTGCTAGAGATCGAGGGCTAATTAGCAATCAGCCCCAGCATTTT. Its translation is CSARDRGLISNQPQHF.

This clonotype turned up a few times. This chain joins TRBV30 and TRBJ1-2; possible D gene TRBD1, 5 bases. Trimming stripped 1 base from V and 3 bases from J, with 15 bases between. Germline-derived CDR1 and CDR2 are GTSNPN and SVGIG (reference sequence). The CDR3 spans 15 residues. The CDR3 is CAWSDPGTGHYGYTF. The DNA of the CDR3 is TGTGCCTGGAGTGATCCGGGGACCGGTCACTATGGCTACACCTTC. Full variable domain (remainder filled in from reference TRBV30 and TRBJ1-2): SQTIHQWPATLVQPVGSPLSLECTVEGTSNPNLYWYRQAAGRGLQLLFYSVGIGQISSEVPQNLSASRPQDRQFILSSKKLLLSDSGFYLCAWSDPGTGHYGYTFGSGTRLTVV.

This clonotype was counted at least ten times. The J gene is TRBJ2-1, the V gene TRBV28; 7 bases agree with TRBD1. V trimming: 6 bases; J trimming: 6 bases; junction bases outside the gene matches: 5. The CDR3 sequence is 13 residues long. Germline CDR1 MDHEN, CDR2 SYDVKM. The CDR3 DNA follows: TGTGCCAGCAGGACAGGGTTGGTCAATGAGCAGTTCTTC. It yields the protein CASRTGLVNEQFF. The full variable domain, completed using reference TRBV28 and TRBJ2-1, is DVKVTQSSRYLVKRTGEKVFLECVQDMDHENMFWYRQDPGLGLRLIYFSYDVKMKEKGDIPEGYSVSREKKERFSLILESASTNQTSMYLCASRTGLVNEQFFGPGTRLTVL.

The rearrangement joins TRBV20-1 to TRBJ2-2; possible D gene TRBD2, 5 bases. V shed 0 bases and J shed 3 bases, with 14 bases lying between them. The germline gives CDR1 DFQATT, CDR2 SNEGSKA (reference sequence). The CDR3 runs 16 residues. The CDR3 region has the DNA TGCAGTGCTAGAGAGGGTAGCGCCCTAGACACCGGGGAGCTGTTTTTT. This translates into CSAREGSALDTGELFF.

This clonotype has more than one count but fewer than ten. The gene calls are TRBV20-1 and TRBJ2-2; no clear D gene. CDR1 DFQATT and CDR2 SNEGSKA come from the germline V gene (reference sequence). Deletions cut 5 bases from V and 0 bases from J, with 13 bases between. This CDR3 region has 15 residues. The CDR3 DNA follows: TGCAGTGCTGATTCGGGCCTGCCGAACACCGGGGAGCTGTTTTTT. Amino acids: CSADSGLPNTGELFF.